This entry concerns a single T cell receptor beta chain. Its antigen is undetermined. Thawed PBMCs were FACS-sorted into unstimulated CD4+CD25+CD127- regulatory T cells, CD4+CD25- non-regulatory cells, CD4 and CD8 cells. The sample comes from a study of Tregs in tolerant kidney transplant recipients. Findings and limits, study-wide: Biological reproducibility was not directly addressed in this study.

Produced via immunoSEQ multiplex PCR; TCRdb's table is partial and in-frame only. The sample contains tens of thousands of clones, about 90% of which appear only once. The CDR3 sequence is 14 residues long. Germline assignment: CDR1 SGHKS and CDR2 YYEKEE (reference sequence). After removal of 4 bases from V and 2 bases from J, the junction contained 5 bases not matched to a gene. This sequence joins TRBV5-5 and TRBJ2-7; 8 bases align to TRBD1. Sample: Tregs from blood. The sequence was obtained from a human donor in good health. CDR3 in amino acids: CASSVGQDPYEQYF. The CDR3 region has the DNA TGTGCCAGCAGCGTGGGACAGGACCCCTACGAGCAGTACTTC.